The clone carrying this T cell receptor (beta chain) was found many times. Its specificity is not known. The CDR3 end falls 3 residues outside the read, so it is completed with the germline J gene. This record comes from a study of T cell clonality in common variable immunodeficiency. Germline lookup yields CDR1 MNHEY and CDR2 SMNVEV (reference sequence). Trimming removed 5 bases from V and 0 bases from J; junction bases left unmatched: 12. The CDR3 runs 19 residues. Whole-study findings and limits: CVID subjects had higher TCRbeta clonality than healthy controls, most marked in about a third.

Control and CVID samples contributed equal amounts of genomic DNA. Profiled with immunoSEQ multiplex PCR; TCRdb holds only in-frame clones, not every one. This sample carries more than 55,000 clones and no singletons, and around 1.6% goes to the top ten. The clonotype comes from a person aged 18 to 70 in good health. The sample was peripheral blood mononuclear cells. The chain employs TRBV27 and TRBJ2-7; 14 bases are a match to TRBD2. CDR3 amino acids: CASSPFGTSGSLSSYEQYF. The covered CDR3 bases are TGTGCCAGCAGTCCATTCGGGACTAGCGGGAGTTTAAGCTCCTACGAG.